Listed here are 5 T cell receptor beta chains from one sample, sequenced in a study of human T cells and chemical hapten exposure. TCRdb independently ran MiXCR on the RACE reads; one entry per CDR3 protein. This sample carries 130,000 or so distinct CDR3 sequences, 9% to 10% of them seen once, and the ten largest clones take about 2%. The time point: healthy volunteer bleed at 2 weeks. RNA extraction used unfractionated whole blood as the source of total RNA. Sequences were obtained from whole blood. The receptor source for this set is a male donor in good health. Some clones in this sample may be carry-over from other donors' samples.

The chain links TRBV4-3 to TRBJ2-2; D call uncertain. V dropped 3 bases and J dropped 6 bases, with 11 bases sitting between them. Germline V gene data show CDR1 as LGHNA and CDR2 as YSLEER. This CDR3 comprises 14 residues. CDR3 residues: CASSQGKSAGELFF. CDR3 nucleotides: TGCGCCAGCAGCCAGGGGAAGAGCGCCGGGGAGCTGTTTTTT.

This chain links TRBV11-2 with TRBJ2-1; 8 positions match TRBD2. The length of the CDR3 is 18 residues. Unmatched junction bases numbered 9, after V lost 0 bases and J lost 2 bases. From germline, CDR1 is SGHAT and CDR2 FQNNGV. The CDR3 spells CASSLDRLAGTPYNEQFF. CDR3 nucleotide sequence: TGTGCCAGCAGCTTAGATCGGCTAGCGGGCACTCCCTACAATGAGCAGTTCTTC. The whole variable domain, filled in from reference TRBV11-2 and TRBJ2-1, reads EAGVAQSPRYKIIEKRQSVAFWCNPISGHATLYWYQQILGQGPKLLIQFQNNGVVDDSQLPKDRFSAERLKGVDSTLKIQPAKLEDSAVYLCASSLDRLAGTPYNEQFFGPGTRLTVL.

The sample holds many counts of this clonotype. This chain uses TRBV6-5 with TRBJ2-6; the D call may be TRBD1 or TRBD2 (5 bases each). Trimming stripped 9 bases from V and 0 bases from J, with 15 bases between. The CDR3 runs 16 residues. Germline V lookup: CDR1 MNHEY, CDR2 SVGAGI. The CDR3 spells CASSPGGNSGANVLTF. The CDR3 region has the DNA TGTGCCAGTTCCCCTGGGGGTAACTCTGGGGCCAACGTCCTGACTTTC.

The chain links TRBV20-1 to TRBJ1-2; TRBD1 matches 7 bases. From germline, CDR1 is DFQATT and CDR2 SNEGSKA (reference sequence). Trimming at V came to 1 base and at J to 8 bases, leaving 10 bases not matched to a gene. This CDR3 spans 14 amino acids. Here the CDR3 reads CSARAAGQRSGYTF. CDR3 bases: TGCAGTGCTAGAGCAGCGGGACAGAGAAGCGGCTACACCTTC.

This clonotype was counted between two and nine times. The CDR3 here is CASSLGGPGQPQHF. CDR3 sequence (DNA): TGCGCCAGCAGCTTGGGGGGGCCCGGGCAGCCCCAGCATTTT. The chain recombines TRBV5-1 with TRBJ1-5; maybe TRBD1 (6 bases). The V and J ends lost 0 bases and 7 bases respectively, with 11 bases between them. Germline assignment: CDR1 SGHRS and CDR2 YFSETQ. The CDR3 is 14 residues long.